Listed here is a single T cell receptor beta chain. Its antigen is currently unknown. The data were obtained in a study of neurological immune-mediated disorders. Notes on the study in general: The greatest TCR clonal expansion appeared in HTLV-1-associated myelopathy and the smallest, falling below healthy controls, in multiple sclerosis.

Indicated time point: technical triplicate 3. The unsorted libraries originated from 2 million PBMCs kept at -80 C. The V gene's germline CDR1 is SGHRS and CDR2 YFSETQ. This CDR3 region has 17 residues. The trim removed 0 bases at V and 1 base at J, leaving 8 bases unmatched. The authors made cDNA by 5'RACE with 10-nucleotide random UMIs. Every sequencing run drew on 15-18 subjects and yielded over 200 million TCR-beta sequences. A single record per CDR3 protein comes from TCRdb applying MiXCR to the 5' RACE reads. The table shows about 42,000 distinct CDR3 sequences, with 20% to 25% occurring only once.

The receptor's source is a man in his fifties or sixties with HTLV-1-associated myelopathy (HAM/TSP). Sequenced material: PBMCs. J is TRBJ1-1 and V is TRBV5-1; 8 nucleotides line up with TRBD1. The DNA for the CDR3 is TGCGCCAGCAGCTTGGCAGGGGGCCCCCCAGCGAACACTGAAGCTTTCTTT. It specifies CASSLAGGPPANTEAFF. Complete variable domain (other parts from reference TRBV5-1 and TRBJ1-1): KAGVTQTPRYLIKTRGQQVTLSCSPISGHRSVSWYQQTPGQGLQFLFEYFSETQRNKGNFPGRFSGRQFSNSRSEMNVSTLELGDSALYLCASSLAGGPPANTEAFFGQGTRLTVV.